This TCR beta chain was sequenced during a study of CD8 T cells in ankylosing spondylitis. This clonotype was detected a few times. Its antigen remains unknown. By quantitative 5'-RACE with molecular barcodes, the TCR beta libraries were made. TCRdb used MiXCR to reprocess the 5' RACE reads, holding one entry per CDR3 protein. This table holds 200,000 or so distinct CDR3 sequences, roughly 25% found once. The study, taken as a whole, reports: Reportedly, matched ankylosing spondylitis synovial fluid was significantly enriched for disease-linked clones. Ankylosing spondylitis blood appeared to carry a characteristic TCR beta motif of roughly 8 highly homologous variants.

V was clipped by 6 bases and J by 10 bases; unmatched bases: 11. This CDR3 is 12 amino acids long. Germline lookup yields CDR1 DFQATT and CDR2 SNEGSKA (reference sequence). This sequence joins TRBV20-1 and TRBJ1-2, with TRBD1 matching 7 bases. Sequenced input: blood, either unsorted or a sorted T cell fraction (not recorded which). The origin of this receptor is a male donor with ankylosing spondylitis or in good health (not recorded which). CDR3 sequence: CSAPGQTSDYTF. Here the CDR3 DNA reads TGCAGTGCGCCGGGACAGACGAGCGACTACACCTTC.